The 28 T cell receptor beta chains in this list originate from one sample, sequenced in a study of breast tumors, draining lymph nodes, adjacent tissues. TCRdb used MiXCR to reprocess the multiplex PCR reads, holding one entry per CDR3 protein. The sample yields roughly 100,000 distinct CDR3 sequences, approximately 28% seen once. Axillary draining lymph nodes of breast cancer patients supplied the node samples. Sequenced: axillary lymph node tissue. The receptors were sampled from a female donor with breast cancer. Some clones in this sample may be carry-over from other donors' samples.

Details on this clonotype: Given a much more abundant clone one base away, this may be a read error. The chain recombines TRBV9 with TRBJ2-5; 10 nucleotides line up with TRBD2. Germline CDR1 reads SGDLS; CDR2 reads YYNGEE. This CDR3 has 17 amino acids. For the CDR3, the DNA is TGTGCCAGCAGCGTTGGATGGGGGACTAGCGCCCAAGCGACCCAGTACTTC. It encodes CASSVGWGTSAQATQYF.

V is TRBV5-6 and J is TRBJ2-3, with 11 nucleotides matching TRBD2. This CDR3 spans 16 amino acids. The V segment lost 4 bases and the J segment 2 bases; nucleotides outside the gene matches: 6. Looked up from germline, CDR1 is SGHDT and CDR2 is YYEEEE. The CDR3 bases are TGTGCCAGCAGCGAGGGACTAGCGGATATCACAGATACGCAGTATTTT. Translating gives CASSEGLADITDTQYF.

This clonotype was seen repeatedly, ten times or more. V gene TRBV11-2 combines with J gene TRBJ2-1; D unclear. The CDR3 sequence is 12 residues long. Germline CDR1 reads SGHAT; CDR2 reads FQNNGV. Trimming took off 0 bases at V and 13 bases at J, with 10 bases between the two ends. Here the CDR3 reads CASSLDGGVQFF. DNA of the CDR3: TGTGCCAGCAGCTTAGATGGTGGGGTTCAGTTCTTC.

This clonotype has a count of ten or more. The chain has TRBV5-6 and TRBJ2-2; D gene uncertain. With 0 bases removed from V and 6 bases from J, the gap between germline ends came to 6 bases. Germline V gene data show CDR1 as SGHDT and CDR2 as YYEEEE. The CDR3 contains 13 residues. The chain's CDR3 is CASSLGAAGELFF. CDR3 sequence (DNA): TGTGCCAGCAGCTTGGGTGCCGCCGGGGAGCTGTTTTTT.

Details on this clonotype: One junction end does not reproduce the germline sequence, and a read error may be involved. V is TRBV6-5 and J is TRBJ2-6, with D tentatively TRBD1 (6 bases). Germline values: CDR1 MNHEY, CDR2 SVGAGI. This CDR3 spans 20 amino acids. CDR3 nucleotide sequence: TGTGCCAGCAGTTACGGGAACACTGAAGCAGGGGCCCCTGGCGCCAACGTCCTGACTTTC. It encodes CASSYGNTEAGAPGANVLTF.

This clonotype was seen repeatedly, ten times or more. This rearrangement joins TRBV4-2 to TRBJ2-2; D remains unclear. V shed 1 base and J shed 5 bases, with 8 bases lying between them. This CDR3 spans 14 amino acids. CDR1 LGHNA and CDR2 YNFKEQ come from the germline V gene. The DNA for the CDR3 is TGTGCCAGCAGCCAAGTCAAACAGACCGGGGAGCTGTTTTTT. Protein sequence: CASSQVKQTGELFF.

This clonotype has at least ten counts. The V call is TRBV7-9, the J call TRBJ2-7; TRBD1 aligns across 10 bases. J gave up 3 bases and V 4 bases, and 12 bases lay outside the gene matches. CDR1 and CDR2 from the germline V gene are SEHNR and FQNEAQ (reference sequence). The CDR3 is made up of 17 amino acids. The DNA of the CDR3 is TGTGCCAGCAGCTCAAACCTCGGGACAGGGGTGAACTACGAGCAGTACTTC. The encoded protein is CASSSNLGTGVNYEQYF. The full variable domain, in which reference TRBV7-9 and TRBJ2-7 provide the parts outside the CDR3, is DTGVSQNPRHKITKRGQNVTFRCDPISEHNRLYWYRQTLGQGPEFLTYFQNEAQLEKSRLLSDRFSAERPKGSFSTLEIQRTEQGDSAMYLCASSSNLGTGVNYEQYFGPGTRLTVT.

This chain links TRBV6-4 with TRBJ1-5, with unresolved D. Germline V CDR1 and CDR2: MRHNA, SNTAGT. V was pared by 0 bases and J by 4 bases, with 10 bases between. The CDR3 length is 15 residues. The CDR3 loop reads CASSDSRRGNQPQHF. CDR3 DNA: TGTGCCAGCAGTGACTCTAGACGGGGTAATCAGCCCCAGCATTTT.

This clonotype was seen at least ten times. This CDR3 is CATSTRDRGTGELFF. The CDR3 DNA sequence: TGTGCCACCAGCACGAGGGACAGGGGCACCGGGGAGCTGTTTTTT. V is TRBV15 and J is TRBJ2-2; the match to TRBD1 covers 10 bases. Per the germline V gene, CDR1 is LNHNV and CDR2 is YYDKDF (reference sequence). V lost 4 bases, J lost 4 bases, and 3 bases stayed unmatched. The CDR3 is made up of 15 amino acids.

This clonotype was recorded at least ten times. Relative to the germline gene, one junction end is altered; a read error may explain this. The CDR3 is CASSLAPVGTGEEPQYF. CDR3 DNA sequence: TGTGCCAGCAGCTTAGCACCTGTTGGGACAGGGGAAGAGCCCCAGTACTTC. The rearrangement joins TRBV7-2 to TRBJ2-5, with 10 nucleotides matching TRBD1. The germline gives CDR1 SGHTA, CDR2 FQGNSA. The CDR3 extends over 17 amino acids.

V gene TRBV29-1 combines with J gene TRBJ1-1; no firm D call. Germline loops: CDR1 SQVTM, CDR2 ANQGSEA. There are 14 residues in the CDR3. V was pared by 6 bases and J by 0 bases, with 14 bases between. CDR3 protein: CSVIWSHMNTEAFF. Written as DNA, the CDR3 is TGCAGCGTGATTTGGTCCCACATGAACACTGAAGCTTTCTTT.

This clonotype has just a few counts. A much larger clone sits a single nucleotide away, making a read error possible. The chain is built from TRBV5-6 and TRBJ2-5, with a weak D call TRBD2 (5 bases). Per germline, CDR1 SGHDT and CDR2 YYEEEE. The CDR3 is 14 residues long. V was clipped by 0 bases and J by 5 bases, with 11 bases between them. The CDR3 sequence: CASSLAQAAETQYF. CDR3 sequence (DNA): TGTGCCAGCAGCTTGGCCCAAGCGGCGGAGACCCAGTACTTC.

The gene calls are TRBV20-1 and TRBJ2-7; TRBD1 matches at 8 bases. The CDR3 loop spans 14 amino acids. The germline V gene encodes CDR1 DFQATT and CDR2 SNEGSKA (reference sequence). V dropped 0 bases and J dropped 4; count of bases not matched to a gene: 5. In DNA form, the CDR3 reads TGCAGTGCTAGAGATCGCACAGGGGGTTACGAGCAGTACTTC. Amino acids: CSARDRTGGYEQYF.

This clonotype has at least ten counts. This chain connects TRBV2 to TRBJ1-2; 7 bases fit TRBD1. Unmatched junction bases numbered 8, after V lost 5 bases and J lost 2 bases. This CDR3 spans 15 amino acids. The germline CDR1 and CDR2 sequences are SNHLY and FYNNEI. The CDR3 coding sequence is TGTGCCAGCAGTCTGACAGGGACACTCAACTATGGCTACACCTTC. Protein product: CASSLTGTLNYGYTF.

This clonotype was seen only once. The chain couples TRBV19 to TRBJ1-2, with D unresolved. V lost 7 bases and J lost 13, with 16 bases in between. The CDR3 is made up of 11 amino acids. Germline CDR1 and CDR2: LNHDA and SQIVND (reference sequence). The DNA for the CDR3 is TGTGCCAGTAATGGTGCCTATGGTTGCACCTTC. Protein sequence: CASNGAYGCTF.

A word on this clonotype: Relative to the germline gene, one junction end is altered; a read error may explain this. V is TRBV7-9 and J is TRBJ1-2; D call uncertain. The CDR3 loop spans 14 amino acids. Looked up from germline, CDR1 is SEHNR and CDR2 is FQNEAQ (reference sequence). CDR3 sequence reads: CASSSRAGNHGCTF. CDR3 DNA sequence: TGTGCCAGCAGCTCGAGGGCAGGCAACCATGGCTGCACCTTC.

Ten or more counts support this clonotype. This sequence joins TRBV7-9 and TRBJ2-5; D is possibly TRBD2 (6 bases). The CDR3 runs 14 residues. V lost 5 bases, J lost 1 base, and 11 bases lay in between. Germline CDR1 reads SEHNR; CDR2 reads FQNEAQ (reference sequence). CDR3 protein: CASSMGLVQETQYF. In DNA form, the CDR3 reads TGTGCCAGCAGCATGGGACTTGTCCAAGAGACCCAGTACTTC.

At least ten counts were recorded for this clonotype. The gene calls are TRBV19 and TRBJ2-1; TRBD2 matches 8 bases. Trimming cost V 6 bases and J 7 bases; bases outside gene matches: 14. The CDR3 runs 16 residues. Per the germline V gene, CDR1 is LNHDA and CDR2 is SQIVND (reference sequence). The CDR3 region is CASSPGGRTGGNEQFF. The CDR3 DNA sequence: TGTGCCAGTAGCCCGGGGGGGAGGACGGGGGGGAATGAGCAGTTCTTC.

The genes are TRBV20-1 and TRBJ2-1; 9 bases are shared with TRBD2. V lost 5 bases to trimming and J lost 7 bases; unmatched junction nucleotides: 15. The CDR3 length is 16 residues. Germline V gene data show CDR1 as DFQATT and CDR2 as SNEGSKA (reference sequence). The CDR3 bases are TGCAGTGCTCCGGATCTGGTAGCGGGAGTGTTAAATGAGCAGTTCTTC. As protein: CSAPDLVAGVLNEQFF.

This clonotype occurred many times. The V call is TRBV20-1, the J call TRBJ2-5, with 7 nucleotides matching TRBD2. Germline loops: CDR1 DFQATT, CDR2 SNEGSKA (reference sequence). J was trimmed by 0 bases and V by 6 bases; bases with no gene match: 4. The CDR3 is 13 amino acids. The CDR3: CSALLANQETQYF. The CDR3, as DNA: TGCAGTGCGCTACTAGCGAACCAAGAGACCCAGTACTTC.

This clonotype was observed many times. The chain joins TRBV11-3 to TRBJ2-5; D possibly corresponds to TRBD1 (7 bases). CDR1 is SGHNT, CDR2 YENEEA, per germline. The CDR3 is 16 amino acids. V lost 5 bases and J 5 bases, leaving 21 bases between the germline ends. In DNA, the CDR3 is TGTGCCAGCAGCCGACTAGGGACAGCGGACCCGGAGACCCAGTACTTC. Translated, it gives CASSRLGTADPETQYF.

The sample holds many counts of this clonotype. The DNA for the CDR3 is TGTGCCAGCAGACGACCGAACACCGGGGAGCTGTTTTTT. Translating it yields CASRRPNTGELFF. The chain combines TRBV14 with TRBJ2-2; no reliable D call. Germline V gene data show CDR1 as SGHDN and CDR2 as FVKESK. V was pared by 6 bases and J by 0 bases, with 5 bases between. The CDR3 sequence is 13 residues long.

The table lists this clonotype with many counts. The chain joins TRBV12-3 or TRBV12-4 to TRBJ2-5, with a tentative D call TRBD1 (6 bases). V lost 6 bases and J lost 3, with 14 bases in between. The CDR3 spans 14 residues. The CDR3 sequence: CASSARTDKETQYF. CDR3 coding DNA: TGTGCCAGCAGCGCTAGGACAGATAAAGAGACCCAGTACTTC.

Notes on this clonotype: A read error may produce the germline difference seen at one junction end. V and J are TRBV7-7 and TRBJ2-1; D might be TRBD2 (5 bases). Germline values: CDR1 SSHAT, CDR2 FNYEAQ (reference sequence). The CDR3 has 13 residues. DNA for the CDR3: TGTGCTAGCAGCCTACCCCCGGGAAATGAGCAGTTCTTC. This gives the protein CASSLPPGNEQFF.

This clonotype was counted many times. The rearrangement uses TRBV7-2 and TRBJ1-2; 9 bases agree with TRBD1. J was trimmed by 4 bases and V by 2 bases; bases with no gene match: 14. CDR3 length: 18 amino acids. Germline V gene data show CDR1 as SGHTA and CDR2 as FQGNSA. This chain's CDR3 is CASSLRGDRDRTSYGYTF. For the CDR3, the DNA is TGTGCCAGCAGCTTAAGGGGGGACAGGGATCGAACCAGCTATGGCTACACCTTC.

The chain uses TRBV6-4 and TRBJ2-1; 9 bases are shared with TRBD1. V lost 5 bases and J lost 8; bases outside the gene matches: 7. Germline V gene sequence: CDR1 MRHNA, CDR2 SNTAGT. The CDR3 runs 14 residues. This chain's CDR3 is CASSFQRQGDEQFF. The CDR3 bases are TGTGCCAGCAGTTTCCAACGACAGGGGGATGAGCAGTTCTTC.

This clonotype was found many times. Possible read error: a much larger clone is one base away. The chain combines TRBV20-1 with TRBJ2-7, with 7 bases that match TRBD2. This CDR3 is built from 13 residues. The V and J ends lost 1 base and 9 bases, in that order; junction bases with no gene match: 9. In germline, CDR1 is DFQATT, CDR2 SNEGSKA (reference sequence). The CDR3 spells CSARAIAGGAQYF. The CDR3 nucleotides are TGCAGTGCTAGAGCAATAGCGGGCGGCGCGCAGTACTTC.

This clonotype was seen repeatedly, ten times or more. This chain joins TRBV18 and TRBJ2-2; no clear D gene. Looked up from germline, CDR1 is KGHSH and CDR2 is LQKENI. V was clipped by 0 bases and J by 1 base, with 6 bases between them. The CDR3 extends over 15 amino acids. The CDR3 region has the DNA TGTGCCAGCTCACCACCGAATAAGAACACCGGGGAGCTGTTTTTT. Its protein product is CASSPPNKNTGELFF.